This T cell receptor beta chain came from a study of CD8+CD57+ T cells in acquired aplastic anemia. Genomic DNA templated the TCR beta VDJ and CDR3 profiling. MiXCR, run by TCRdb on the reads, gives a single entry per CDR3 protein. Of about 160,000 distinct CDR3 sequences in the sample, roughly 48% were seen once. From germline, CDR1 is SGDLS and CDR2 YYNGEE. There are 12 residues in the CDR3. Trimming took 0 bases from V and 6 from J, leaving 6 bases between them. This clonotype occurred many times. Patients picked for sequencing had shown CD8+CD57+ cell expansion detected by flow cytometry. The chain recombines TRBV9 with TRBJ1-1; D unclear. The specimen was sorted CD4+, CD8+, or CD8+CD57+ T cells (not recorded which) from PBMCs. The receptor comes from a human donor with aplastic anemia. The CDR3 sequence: CASSVGEAEAFF. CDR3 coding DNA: TGTGCCAGCAGCGTAGGAGAGGCTGAAGCTTTCTTT.